This TCR beta chain was captured in a study of blood T cell repertoires in COVID-19. Study at large: COVID-19 samples collected from the United States, Italy and Spain covered acute and convalescent phases. The analysed material was cDNA or gDNA that came from T cells, B-cell-depleted T cells, or PBMCs.

The V segment lost 5 bases and the J segment 1 base; nucleotides outside the gene matches: 5. This CDR3 contains 15 residues. Germline CDR1 and CDR2: SGHTA and FQGNSA. Original methodology: Amplification of reference gene primers was used by the study to estimate nucleated cell counts. The repertoire was sequenced with immunoSEQ multiplex PCR; TCRdb's copy has only in-frame clones and lacks some. For V, J and clone size, that table is used; D and trimming come from the DNA. The top ten hold under 5% of the sample, which has some 190,000 clones, around nine tenths seen once. The chain carries TRBV7-2 and TRBJ2-7; 10 bases line up with TRBD1. Specimen: peripheral blood. This sequence originates from a human donor in a cohort sampled during active COVID-19. The CDR3 bases are TGTGCCAGCAGCCAAGGACAGGGGGTGTCCTACGAGCAGTACTTC. Its translation: CASSQGQGVSYEQYF.